The 15 T cell receptor beta chains below come from one sample, sequenced in a study of graft-versus-host responses after intestinal transplantation. CFSE-labeled responder cells (200,000) were plated with 200,000 irradiated, violet-dye-labeled stimulator cells. This table comes from immunoSEQ multiplex PCR, and its TCRdb copy is limited to in-frame clones, with some not included. The sample has approximately 13,000 clones, 35% seen once. The sequencing used alloreactive CD8+ T cells from a mixed lymphocyte reaction culture, collected before intestinal transplant. The subset is: CFSE-low proliferating T cells sorted from roughly six-day pre-transplant mixed lymphocyte reaction (GvH or HvG direction). All receptors come from a human patient who received an intestinal transplant.

This clone has just a few counts. The V call is TRBV11-3, the J call TRBJ2-5; 7 bases fit TRBD2. The J segment lost 4 bases and the V segment lost 2 bases, leaving 10 bases of the junction unmatched. The germline CDR1 and CDR2 sequences are SGHNT and YENEEA. This CDR3 has 16 residues. Written as DNA, the CDR3 is TGTGCCAGCAGCTTACTGGCGGGGGTATTCGTAGAGACCCAGTACTTC. Protein sequence: CASSLLAGVFVETQYF.

This clone was seen a handful of times. This chain joins TRBV7-3 and TRBJ2-7; 9 nucleotides match TRBD2. CDR1 and CDR2 (germline): SGHTA, FQGTGA. The CDR3 consists of 14 residues. The junction had 3 bases not matched to a gene; V was cut back by 6 bases and J by 0 bases. CDR3 in amino acids: CASRSSGVSYEQYF. CDR3 DNA sequence: TGTGCCAGCAGGTCTAGCGGGGTCTCCTACGAGCAGTACTTC. The full variable domain, with the rest looked up from reference TRBV7-3 and TRBJ2-7, is GAGVSQTPSNKVTEKGKYVELRCDPISGHTALYWYRQSLGQGPEFLIYFQGTGAADDSGLPNDRFFAVRPEGSVSTLKIQRTERGDSAVYLCASRSSGVSYEQYFGPGTRLTVT.

This clone was recorded a few times. The chain is built from TRBV6-5 and TRBJ1-1; D remains unclear. V was clipped by 6 bases and J by 0 bases, with 11 bases between them. The CDR3 contains 14 residues. CDR1 is MNHEY and CDR2 is SVGAGI in the germline V gene. Here the CDR3 reads CASRGQYMNTEAFF. CDR3 sequence (DNA): TGTGCCAGCAGGGGCCAATATATGAACACTGAAGCTTTCTTT.

Regarding this clone: One end of the junction does not line up with germline, which may come from a read error. The CDR3: CASSSRLGQAYSYTF. DNA of the CDR3: TGTGCCAGCAGCTCCCGGCTAGGGCAGGCCTATAGCTACACCTTC. The rearrangement joins TRBV7-9 to TRBJ1-2; D is uncertain. CDR1 and CDR2 (germline): SEHNR, FQNEAQ (reference sequence). This CDR3 has 15 residues.

V usage is TRBV6-6 and J usage is TRBJ1-1; D perhaps matches TRBD1 (5 bases). This CDR3 is 15 amino acids long. Trimming cost V 0 bases and J 0 bases, with 8 bases left between them. CDR1 and CDR2 from the germline V gene are MNHNY and SVGAGI (reference sequence). Here the CDR3 DNA reads TGTGCCAGCAGTTACTCCGGAGGGGTGAACACTGAAGCTTTCTTT. As protein: CASSYSGGVNTEAFF.

This clone qualifies as medium-sized. This chain links TRBV4-1 with TRBJ2-5; D ambiguous. Trimming stripped 1 base from V and 5 bases from J, with 14 bases between. The CDR3 is 15 amino acids. Germline V gene data show CDR1 as MGHRA and CDR2 as YSYEKL. CDR3 region: CASSQVIGPSETQYF. DNA of the CDR3: TGCGCCAGCAGCCAAGTTATCGGCCCCTCGGAGACCCAGTACTTC.

This clone was counted a few times. V usage is TRBV4-1 and J usage is TRBJ2-7; D gene unclear. V dropped 5 bases and J dropped 0 bases, with 11 bases sitting between them. The CDR3 has 14 residues. Germline loops: CDR1 MGHRA, CDR2 YSYEKL. CDR3 residues: CASSLVDSSYEQYF. The CDR3 nucleotides are TGCGCCAGCAGCTTAGTTGACTCCTCCTACGAGCAGTACTTC.

About this clone itself: Given the absence of the conserved phenylalanine or tryptophan at the CDR3 end, a read error is likely. The DNA is omitted, as the CDR3 cannot be located on it reliably, and the CDR3 follows TCRdb's listing. The chain is built from TRBV6-4 and TRBJ1-5. CDR1 and CDR2 from the germline V gene are MRHNA and SNTAGT. The CDR3 numbers 10 amino acids, ends counted. The CDR3 protein is CASSDGPGVG.

This clone was detected only a few times. The V call is TRBV6-1, the J call TRBJ2-3; D is ambiguous. Trimming took off 10 bases at V and 1 base at J, with 15 bases between the two ends. This CDR3 is 14 amino acids long. Germline V gene sequence: CDR1 MNHNS, CDR2 SASEGT. CDR3 DNA: TGTGCCATCTATTGGGGAAGTGGCACAGATACGCAGTATTTT. This translates into CAIYWGSGTDTQYF.

The chain joins TRBV7-9 to TRBJ2-1, with 8 bases that match TRBD2. CDR1 SEHNR and CDR2 FQNEAQ come from the germline V gene (reference sequence). This CDR3 is 15 amino acids long. V shed 2 bases, J shed 8 bases, and the junction held 8 bases outside the gene matches. CDR3 loop: CASSLSGGPFYEQFF. DNA for the CDR3: TGTGCCAGCAGCTTATCGGGGGGGCCCTTTTATGAGCAGTTCTTC.

This clone is labeled medium-sized (0.01 to 0.1%). This sequence joins TRBV4-1 and TRBJ1-1; perhaps TRBD1 as D (5 bases). Germline CDR1 MGHRA, CDR2 YSYEKL. The CDR3 runs 12 residues. V was cut by 4 bases and J by 3 bases, with 6 bases left in between. CDR3 in amino acids: CASSRGDTEAFF. CDR3 in DNA: TGCGCCAGCAGCCGAGGGGACACTGAAGCTTTCTTT.

This sequence joins TRBV27 and TRBJ2-1; the D is unclear. This CDR3 is built from 12 residues. Trimming cost V 4 bases and J 6 bases, with 7 bases left between them. Germline-derived CDR1 and CDR2 are MNHEY and SMNVEV (reference sequence). The CDR3 loop reads CASSYPSNEQFF. The DNA for the CDR3 is TGTGCCAGCAGTTATCCCTCCAATGAGCAGTTCTTC.

CDR3 amino acids: CASKIHRDSNTEAFF. The CDR3 coding sequence is TGTGCCAGCAAAATTCACAGGGATTCGAACACTGAAGCTTTCTTT. This chain uses TRBV27 with TRBJ1-1; possibly TRBD1 for D (6 bases). CDR1 and CDR2 from the germline V gene are MNHEY and SMNVEV (reference sequence). The CDR3 spans 15 residues. Trimming left V 7 bases short and J 1 base short, with 16 bases between.

The J gene is TRBJ2-5, the V gene TRBV7-7; 8 bases map to TRBD2. Trimming removed 5 bases from V and 2 bases from J; junction bases left unmatched: 13. The CDR3 extends over 17 amino acids. Germline values: CDR1 SSHAT, CDR2 FNYEAQ (reference sequence). The CDR3: CASSPSFAGGTQETQYF. CDR3 nucleotides: TGTGCCAGCAGCCCCAGTTTTGCGGGGGGTACACAAGAGACCCAGTACTTC.

This chain joins TRBV5-1 and TRBJ2-1; 8 bases map to TRBD2. Germline lookup yields CDR1 SGHRS and CDR2 YFSETQ. This CDR3 comprises 15 residues. Germline trimming cut 1 base from V and 9 bases from J; bases unmatched to any gene: 9. Here the CDR3 DNA reads TGCGCCAGCAGCTTGACCGGGGGGGCCTCCGGTGAGCAGTTCTTC. Translating gives CASSLTGGASGEQFF.